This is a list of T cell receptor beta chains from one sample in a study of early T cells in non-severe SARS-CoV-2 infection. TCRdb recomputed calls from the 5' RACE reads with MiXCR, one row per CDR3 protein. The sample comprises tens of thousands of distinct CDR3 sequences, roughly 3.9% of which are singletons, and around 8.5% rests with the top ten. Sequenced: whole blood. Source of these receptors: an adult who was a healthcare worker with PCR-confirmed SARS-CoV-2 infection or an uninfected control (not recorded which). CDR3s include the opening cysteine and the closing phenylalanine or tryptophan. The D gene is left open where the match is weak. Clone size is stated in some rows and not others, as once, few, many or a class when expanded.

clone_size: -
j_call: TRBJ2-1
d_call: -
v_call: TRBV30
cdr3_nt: TGTGCCTGGACAAACTTGGGCGGGACCATGCGGGACAACTTC
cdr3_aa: CAWTNLGGTMRDNF

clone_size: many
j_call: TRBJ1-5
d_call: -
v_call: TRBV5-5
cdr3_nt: TGTGCCAGCAGCTTGGGAGCAGCCTATAGCAATCAGCCCCAGCATTTT
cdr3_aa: CASSLGAAYSNQPQHF

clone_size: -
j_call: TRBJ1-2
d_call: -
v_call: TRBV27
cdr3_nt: TGTGCCAGCAGTTCTACAGGGTATGGCAACACCTTC
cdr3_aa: CASSSTGYGNTF

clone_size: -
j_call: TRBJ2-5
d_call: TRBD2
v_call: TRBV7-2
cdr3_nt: TGTGCCAGCAGCTCAGCTAGCGGGGGAGAGACCCAGTACTTC
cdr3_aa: CASSSASGGETQYF

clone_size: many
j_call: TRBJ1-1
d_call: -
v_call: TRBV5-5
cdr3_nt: TGTGCCAGCAGCTTAATTTTGGCGCGTCAGAACACTGAAGCTTTCTTT
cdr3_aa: CASSLILARQNTEAFF

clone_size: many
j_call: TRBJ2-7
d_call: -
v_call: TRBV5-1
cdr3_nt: TGCGCCAGCAGCTCCCCTCCGGGCCCCGAGCAGTACTTC
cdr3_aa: CASSSPPGPEQYF

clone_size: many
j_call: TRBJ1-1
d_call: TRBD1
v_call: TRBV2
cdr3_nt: TGTGCCAGCAGACTACAGGGGGATGGCACTGAAGCTTTCTTT
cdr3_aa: CASRLQGDGTEAFF

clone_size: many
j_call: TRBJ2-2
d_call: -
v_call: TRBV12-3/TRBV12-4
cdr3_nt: TGTGCCAGCAGTCCGTGGACAGTTAGCACCGGGGAGCTGTTTTTT
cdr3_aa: CASSPWTVSTGELFF

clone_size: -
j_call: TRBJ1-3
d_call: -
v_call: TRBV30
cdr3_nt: TGTGCCTGGACAGGGGTTACTGGAAACACCATATATTTT
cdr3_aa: CAWTGVTGNTIYF

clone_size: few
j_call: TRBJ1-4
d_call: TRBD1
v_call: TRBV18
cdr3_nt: TGTGCCAGCTCACCAGGACAGGGAGAAAAACTGTTTTTT
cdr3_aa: CASSPGQGEKLFF

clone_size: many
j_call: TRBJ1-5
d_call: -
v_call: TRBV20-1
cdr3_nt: TGCAGTGCTAAGGATTCCGGGAGGGACCAGCCCCAGCATTTT
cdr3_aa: CSAKDSGRDQPQHF

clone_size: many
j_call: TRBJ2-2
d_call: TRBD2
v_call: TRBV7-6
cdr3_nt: TGTGCCAGCAGCTTAGCAGCGGGGGGGCCGAACACCGGGGAGCTGTTTTTT
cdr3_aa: CASSLAAGGPNTGELFF

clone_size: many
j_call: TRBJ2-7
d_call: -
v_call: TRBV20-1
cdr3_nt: TGCAGTGCTAGGGCGGGTTCGGACTACGAGCAGTACTTC
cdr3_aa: CSARAGSDYEQYF

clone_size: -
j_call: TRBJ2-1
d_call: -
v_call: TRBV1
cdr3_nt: TGCACCAGCAGCCAAAATCCCGGGACTAGCGGGGGCGGAAATGAGCAGTTCTTC
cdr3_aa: CTSSQNPGTSGGGNEQFF

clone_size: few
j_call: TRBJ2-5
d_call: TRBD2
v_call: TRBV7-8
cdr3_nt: TGTGCCAGCAGGCCCACTAGCGGGGGGTACCAAGAGACCCAGTACTTC
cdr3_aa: CASRPTSGGYQETQYF

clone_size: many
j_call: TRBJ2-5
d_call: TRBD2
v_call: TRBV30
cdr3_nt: TGTGCCTGGAGTGTACGAGCGGGAAGAAGAGAGACCCAGTACTTC
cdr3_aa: CAWSVRAGRRETQYF

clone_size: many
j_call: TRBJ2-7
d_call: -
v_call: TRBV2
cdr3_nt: TGTGCCAGCATGGAGGGGTTGGCCTACGAGCAGTACTTC
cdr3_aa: CASMEGLAYEQYF

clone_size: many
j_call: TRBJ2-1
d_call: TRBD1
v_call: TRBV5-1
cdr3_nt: TGCGCCAGCAGCTTGGGGCAGGGGGCCTCTGAGCAGTTCTTC
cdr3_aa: CASSLGQGASEQFF

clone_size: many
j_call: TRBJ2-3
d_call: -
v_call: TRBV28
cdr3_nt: TGTGCCATTATCAGGGGGACTACCAGCACAGATACGCAGTATTTT
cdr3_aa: CAIIRGTTSTDTQYF

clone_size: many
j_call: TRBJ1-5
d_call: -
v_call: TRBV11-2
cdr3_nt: TGTGCCAGCAGCTTAGGACATGGCAATCAGCCCCAGCATTTT
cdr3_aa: CASSLGHGNQPQHF